These 9 T cell receptor beta chains were all obtained from the same sample, sequenced in a study of T cells expressing NK-cell markers. TCRdb derives one entry per CDR3 protein from the 5' RACE reads, leaving out DNA. The repertoire shows 500,000 or so distinct CDR3 sequences; the top ten hold less than 4.5%. Source material: blood T cells: a sorted CD56 or NKG2C T cell subset, CD4+ or CD8+ T cells, or bulk PBMC T cells (not recorded which). Receptors were obtained from a man aged 18 to 30 in good health.

V is TRBV6-1 and J is TRBJ2-1; the D gene TCRdb calls, TRBD2, cannot be checked with no DNA. Looked up from germline, CDR1 is MNHNS and CDR2 is SASEGT. The CDR3 loop spans 14 amino acids. The CDR3 spells CASRRSGSSNEQFF.

The genes are TRBV7-2 and TRBJ2-2. Per germline, CDR1 SGHTA and CDR2 FQGNSA. This CDR3 contains 14 residues. The CDR3 here is CASSLLMKNGELFF.

The chain carries TRBV29-1 and TRBJ2-1; TCRdb returns TRBD1, unconfirmable since there is no DNA. This CDR3 is 15 amino acids long. Germline V gene lookup returns CDR1 SQVTM and CDR2 ANQGSEA. CDR3: CSVAPRSGDYNEQFF.

The CDR3 is CASSPNGGVNTEAFF. The chain carries TRBV28 and TRBJ1-1; the D call of TRBD1 rests on TCRdb alone, since no DNA is present to check it. This CDR3 has 15 amino acids. CDR1 and CDR2 from the germline V gene are MDHEN and SYDVKM.

The chain uses TRBV15 and TRBJ1-2; TCRdb selects TRBD1, and the lack of DNA leaves this call unchecked. There are 16 residues in the CDR3. Germline V lookup: CDR1 LNHNV, CDR2 YYDKDF (reference sequence). CDR3 region: CATINRTGGVGYGYTF.

CDR3: CSVEDRGDSQETQYF. The chain joins TRBV29-1 to TRBJ2-5; the TCRdb call, TRBD1, lacks DNA for checking. The germline V gene has CDR1 SQVTM and CDR2 ANQGSEA. The CDR3 contains 15 residues.

CDR3 amino acids: CSARRGGDAFF. The V gene is TRBV20-1, the J gene TRBJ1-1. There are 11 residues in the CDR3. The germline CDR1 and CDR2 sequences are DFQATT and SNEGSKA (reference sequence).

The rearrangement links TRBV7-9 to TRBJ1-4; TCRdb's D call, TRBD1, is unchecked because there is no DNA. CDR1 and CDR2 (germline): SEHNR, FQNEAQ (reference sequence). The CDR3 extends over 15 amino acids. CDR3 amino acids: CASSLDPGMSEKLFF.

This rearrangement joins TRBV15 to TRBJ1-3; the D gene TCRdb calls, TRBD1, cannot be checked with no DNA. This CDR3 has 17 amino acids. In germline, CDR1 is LNHNV, CDR2 YYDKDF (reference sequence). The CDR3 spells CATSTGTGAYSGNTIYF.